The rows below give T cell receptor beta chains drawn from one sample of a study of shared clonotypes between healthy human individuals. Some clones are missing from TCRdb's copy, which holds only in-frame ones; the method was immunoSEQ multiplex PCR. The sample consists of around 2.5 million clones, 90% to 95% of them appearing once. Sequencing input: naive CD4+ T cells from PBMCs. The receptors shown here come from a man between 18 and 35 years old in good health. Some clones in this sample may be carry-over from other donors' samples. CDR3s include the opening cysteine and the closing phenylalanine or tryptophan. A D gene is named only where the DNA matches it firmly. Size is stated for part of the rows, as once, few or many counts, or as a class when the clone is expanded.

J gene | V gene | clone size | D gene | CDR3 DNA | CDR3 protein
TRBJ2-2 | TRBV4-1 | - | - | TGCGCCAGCAGCCAAGAGTGGGGGAACACCGGGGAGCTGTTTTTT | CASSQEWGNTGELFF
TRBJ2-7 | TRBV9 | once | TRBD2 | TGTGCCAGCAGCGGCGGCGGGAGATCCTACGAGCAGTACTTC | CASSGGGRSYEQYF
TRBJ1-3 | TRBV10-3 | - | TRBD1 | TGTGCCATCAGTGTGACAGGGGAGGGAAACACCATATATTTT | CAISVTGEGNTIYF
TRBJ1-4 | TRBV30 | - | - | TGTGCCTGGAGTGACATCTGGGAAAAACTGTTTTTT | CAWSDIWEKLFF
TRBJ1-3 | TRBV18 | - | - | TGTGCCAGCACTTATAACCGGGACATCGGAAACACCATATATTTT | CASTYNRDIGNTIYF
TRBJ1-1 | TRBV10-3 | few | - | TGTGCCATCAGTGTCCAGGGAGAGAACACTGAAGCTTTCTTT | CAISVQGENTEAFF
TRBJ1-2 | TRBV9 | - | TRBD1 | TGTGCCAGCAGCGGAGGACCGGGACAGAGCTTCTATGGCTACACCTTC | CASSGGPGQSFYGYTF
TRBJ2-3 | TRBV7-9 | - | TRBD2 | TGTGCCAGCAGCCCAAGCGGGGTCAGCACAGATACGCAGTATTTT | CASSPSGVSTDTQYF
TRBJ2-7 | TRBV2 | - | TRBD2 | TGTGCCAGCAGTGAAGGGCTAGCGGGAATCCGCTACGAGCAGTACTTC | CASSEGLAGIRYEQYF
TRBJ1-1 | TRBV5-1 | - | TRBD1 | TGCGCCAGCAGCTTGGGATCGGACAGGGGAGCTTTCTTT | CASSLGSDRGAFF
TRBJ2-7 | TRBV23-1 | - | TRBD1 | TGCGCCAGCAGTCAAAACCCCACAGGGGATCCCTACGAGCAGTACTTC | CASSQNPTGDPYEQYF
TRBJ1-1 | TRBV5-8 | - | - | TGTGCCAGCAGCTCGGACATAGGAGGGCAGAGTGGTGTAGCTTTCTTT | CASSSDIGGQSGVAFF
TRBJ1-1 | TRBV5-1 | - | - | TGCGCCAGCAGCTTGGGAGAAAACACTGAAGCTTTCTTT | CASSLGENTEAFF
TRBJ2-3 | TRBV19 | - | TRBD2 | TGTGCCAGTAGTATAGGGACTAGCGGGAGTATGGATACGCAGTATTTT | CASSIGTSGSMDTQYF
TRBJ2-7 | TRBV28 | - | TRBD1 | TGTGCCAGCAGTTTATGGGGACAGGGCCGAACCTACGAGCAGTACTTC | CASSLWGQGRTYEQYF
TRBJ2-1 | TRBV5-1 | once | TRBD2 | TGCGTCAGCAGCTTGGCGCCGGGACTAGACACTAATGAGCAGTTCTTC | CVSSLAPGLDTNEQFF
TRBJ1-5 | TRBV9 | - | - | TGTGCCAGCAGCCCGGCGCAGGGGAACAATCAGCCCCAGCATTTT | CASSPAQGNNQPQHF
TRBJ2-5 | TRBV7-3 | - | - | TGTGCCAGCAGCCGTACCGGGAGTAGGGAGACCCAGTACTTC | CASSRTGSRETQYF
TRBJ1-5 | TRBV12-2 | - | - | TGTGCAAGTCGCTTAGGAACTCCCGTAATCAATCAGCCCCAGCATTTT | CASRLGTPVINQPQHF
TRBJ2-1 | TRBV6-6 | once | - | TGTGCCAGCAGTTACTCTCTAGCCGACGGGTTCTTC | CASSYSLADGFF
TRBJ1-1 | TRBV19 | - | - | TGTGCCAGTTCTGAGACAGTCGTAACTGAAGCTTTCTTT | CASSETVVTEAFF
TRBJ2-7 | TRBV21-1 | - | - | TGTGCCAGCAGGGCAAAGATTTCGACAGGGATGGCTAGCTATCCCTACGAGCAGTACTTC | CASRAKISTGMASYPYEQYF
TRBJ2-7 | TRBV4-1 | once | - | TGCGCCAGCAGCCCAGATGGGTTTGCACCCGCCTACGAGCAGTACTTC | CASSPDGFAPAYEQYF
TRBJ2-7 | TRBV4-2 | - | - | TGTGCCAGCAGCCAAGCCGCCGGGCAAAGCTCCTACGAGCAGTACTTC | CASSQAAGQSSYEQYF
TRBJ2-2 | TRBV19 | - | TRBD2 | TGTGCCAGTAACCCTCGGGGCTTGGGAGGGGTGGCGAACGGGGAGCTGTTTTTT | CASNPRGLGGVANGELFF
TRBJ2-3 | TRBV5-1 | - | - | TGCGCCAGCAGCTGGACCGGGACTAGCACAGATACGCAGTATTTT | CASSWTGTSTDTQYF
TRBJ2-3 | TRBV27 | - | - | TGTGCCATCAACCCAGATACGCAGTATTTT | CAINPDTQYF
TRBJ1-1 | TRBV11-2 | - | - | TGTGCCAGCAAATTTTGGGATAACACTGAAGCTTTCTTT | CASKFWDNTEAFF
TRBJ2-5 | TRBV7-6 | - | TRBD2 | TGTGCCAGCAGCCGCCTCGACCCCCGGGGGGGGGAGACCCAGTACTTC | CASSRLDPRGGETQYF
TRBJ1-5 | TRBV4-3 | once | - | TGCGCCAGCAGCCGAGAAATATATAGCAATCAGCCCCAGCATTTT | CASSREIYSNQPQHF
TRBJ2-1 | TRBV14 | - | - | TGTGCCAGCAGCCAAGATGGGACCTACAATGAGCAGTTCTTC | CASSQDGTYNEQFF
TRBJ2-7 | TRBV5-1 | - | - | TGCGCCAGCAGCCGCGCCTTGGAGGCCTACGAGCAGTACTTC | CASSRALEAYEQYF
TRBJ1-1 | TRBV2 | - | - | TGTGCCAGCAGGAAGGAGTCAGGGTTGAACACTGAAGCTTTCTTT | CASRKESGLNTEAFF
TRBJ1-2 | TRBV28 | - | - | TGTGCCAGCAGTTTCCGGGCATCCTTGGCAGGCGGCTATGGCTACACCTTC | CASSFRASLAGGYGYTF